The 20 T cell receptor beta chains below all came from one sample that was sequenced in a study of CD8+ T cells in alopecia areata. The authors extracted RNA and reverse transcribed it into cDNA as the sequencing template. Clones were sequenced by immunoSEQ multiplex PCR, and TCRdb holds only the in-frame ones, with some missing. This sample yields roughly 60,000 clones, of which roughly 46% are seen a single time; roughly half belongs to the top ten. The sequenced material came from NKG2D-low CD8+ T cells sorted from blood. The receptors shown here come from a human donor with alopecia areata.

The V and J genes are TRBV13 and TRBJ2-6; D remains ambiguous. The V and J ends lost 4 bases and 0 bases respectively, with 4 bases between them. The germline gives CDR1 PRHDT, CDR2 FYEKMQ (reference sequence). The CDR3 is made up of 14 amino acids. CDR3 sequence: CASSSGSGANVLTF. In DNA form, the CDR3 reads TGTGCCAGCAGCTCGGGCTCTGGGGCCAACGTCCTGACTTTC.

V gene TRBV9 combines with J gene TRBJ2-7, with a weak D call TRBD2 (6 bases). The CDR3 spans 14 residues. CDR1 and CDR2 from the germline V gene are SGDLS and YYNGEE. Trimming shortened V by 0 bases and J by 2 bases, and 9 bases separated the two germline ends. The CDR3 DNA is TGTGCCAGCAGCGTAGGCGGGAAGACCTACGAGCAGTACTTC. Encoded protein: CASSVGGKTYEQYF.

This clone was counted between two and nine times. The chain employs TRBV9 and TRBJ2-3; D is perhaps TRBD2 (6 bases). Trimming took off 1 base at V and 5 bases at J, with 17 bases between the two ends. The CDR3 has 16 residues. Germline CDR1 SGDLS, CDR2 YYNGEE. This CDR3 is CASSVPVAGTEDTQYF. CDR3 nucleotide sequence: TGTGCCAGCAGCGTACCTGTCGCCGGGACTGAAGATACGCAGTATTTT.

The table lists this clone with a few counts. This sequence joins TRBV14 and TRBJ2-7, with D possibly being TRBD1 (5 bases). This CDR3 region has 12 residues. CDR1 and CDR2 (germline): SGHDN, FVKESK. Trimming pared 0 bases from V and 9 bases from J, leaving 9 bases between. The CDR3 loop reads CASSQDRVLQYF. As DNA, the CDR3 is TGTGCCAGCAGCCAAGACAGGGTCCTGCAGTACTTC.

The table lists this clone with many counts. The genes are TRBV13 and TRBJ1-5, with D possibly TRBD1 on 6 matching bases. V shed 0 bases and J shed 4 bases, with 10 bases lying between them. CDR3 size: 15 residues. Germline CDR1 PRHDT, CDR2 FYEKMQ (reference sequence). CDR3 protein: CASSLGVGANQPQHF. The CDR3 DNA reads TGTGCCAGCAGCTTAGGAGTGGGGGCTAATCAGCCCCAGCATTTT.

The sample holds a few counts of this clone. This chain joins TRBV29-1 and TRBJ2-7; D is ambiguous. Germline CDR1 and CDR2: SQVTM and ANQGSEA. Trimming took 1 base from V and 1 from J, leaving 11 bases between them. CDR3 length: 14 amino acids. The CDR3: CSVEGSQRSYEQYF. The CDR3 DNA reads as TGCAGCGTTGAAGGATCGCAGAGATCCTACGAGCAGTACTTC.

This chain joins TRBV30 and TRBJ2-7, with 7 bases identical to TRBD2. V shed 1 base, J shed 5 bases, and the junction held 5 bases outside the gene matches. Germline V gene data show CDR1 as GTSNPN and CDR2 as SVGIG (reference sequence). The CDR3 sequence is 13 residues long. The CDR3 nucleotides read TGTGCCTGGAGTGCCGGACTAGACAACGAGCAGTACTTC. Translating gives CAWSAGLDNEQYF.

The chain's CDR3 is CASSQDSRLAGGPWSYNEQFF. CDR3 nucleotide sequence: TGTGCCAGCAGCCAAGATAGCAGACTAGCGGGAGGGCCGTGGTCCTACAATGAGCAGTTCTTC. The V call is TRBV14, the J call TRBJ2-1; 14 positions match TRBD2. Germline trimming cut 0 bases from V and 1 base from J; bases unmatched to any gene: 11. This CDR3 spans 21 amino acids. Germline CDR1 is SGHDN and CDR2 is FVKESK.

This clone was found a few times. This rearrangement joins TRBV29-1 to TRBJ1-5, with unresolved D. Germline V CDR1 and CDR2: SQVTM, ANQGSEA. The CDR3 has 13 amino acids. V shed 0 bases and J shed 3 bases, with 6 bases lying between them. Written as DNA, the CDR3 is TGCAGCGTTGAAGATGGGGTCAATCAGCCCCAGCATTTT. This codes for CSVEDGVNQPQHF.

The V call is TRBV7-9, the J call TRBJ1-2; a weak D match, TRBD1 (5 bases). Germline V gene data show CDR1 as SEHNR and CDR2 as FQNEAQ (reference sequence). The CDR3 is made up of 15 amino acids. Trimming removed 1 base from V and 4 bases from J, with 13 bases in between. The CDR3 sequence is CASSLETAGFYGYTF. The CDR3 bases are TGTGCCAGCAGCTTAGAGACTGCAGGGTTCTATGGCTACACCTTC.

The V gene is TRBV2, the J gene TRBJ2-7, with D hard to call. The CDR3 has 14 residues. V lost 6 bases and J 3 bases, leaving 15 bases between the germline ends. Germline CDR1 SNHLY, CDR2 FYNNEI. The CDR3 protein is CASSLDGNYYEQYF. DNA of the CDR3: TGTGCCAGCAGCCTGGACGGAAACTACTACGAGCAGTACTTC. Full variable domain (remainder filled in from reference TRBV2 and TRBJ2-7): EPEVTQTPSHQVTQMGQEVILRCVPISNHLYFYWYRQILGQKVEFLVSFYNNEISEKSEIFDDQFSVERPDGSNFTLKIRSTKLEDSAMYFCASSLDGNYYEQYFGPGTRLTVT.

This clone was counted between two and nine times. The chain uses TRBV29-1 and TRBJ2-4; weak D call: TRBD2 (5 bases). Germline V lookup: CDR1 SQVTM, CDR2 ANQGSEA. With 1 base removed from V and 7 bases from J, the gap between germline ends came to 20 bases. This CDR3 contains 16 residues. The CDR3 nucleotides read TGCAGCGTTGAAGGCCGGGGTGAATCGGGCAGGAACATTCAGTACTTC. This translates into CSVEGRGESGRNIQYF.

This clone was detected a few times. The J gene is TRBJ2-5, the V gene TRBV27, with 8 bases aligning to TRBD1. The end of the DNA aligns better with TRBJ2-7, so the J call may be wrong. The CDR3 totals 14 residues. Germline lookup yields CDR1 MNHEY and CDR2 SMNVEV (reference sequence). Here the CDR3 DNA reads TGTGCCAGCACCCGACAGGGGCGACCCTACGAGCAGTACTTC. This translates into CASTRQGRPYEQYF.

Only one count was recorded for this clone. The CDR3 sequence: CASSQDQDSGANVLTF. For the CDR3, the DNA is TGTGCCAGCAGCCAAGATCAGGACTCTGGGGCCAACGTCCTGACTTTC. The rearrangement uses TRBV4-2 and TRBJ2-6; no clear D gene. This CDR3 region has 16 residues. Trimming took off 0 bases at V and 0 bases at J, with 6 bases between the two ends. The germline gives CDR1 LGHNA, CDR2 YNFKEQ.

In DNA, the CDR3 is TGTGCCAGCAGCTCTACGGCCGAGCAGTACTTC. This sequence encodes CASSSTAEQYF. The V gene is TRBV5-6, the J gene TRBJ2-7; no reliable D call. The CDR3 extends over 11 amino acids. V dropped 3 bases and J dropped 6 bases, with 7 bases sitting between them. From germline, CDR1 is SGHDT and CDR2 YYEEEE.

This clone was detected only a few times. The chain has TRBV5-1 and TRBJ2-7; TRBD2 is a possible D gene (5 bases). This CDR3 is built from 14 residues. Per germline, CDR1 SGHRS and CDR2 YFSETQ. V dropped 1 base and J dropped 3 bases, with 11 bases sitting between them. CDR3 sequence: CASSLSGSGYEQYF. In DNA, the CDR3 is TGCGCCAGCAGCTTGTCGGGGAGCGGCTACGAGCAGTACTTC.

This clone has a handful of counts. The chain recombines TRBV28 with TRBJ2-5, with 8 nucleotides matching TRBD2. The CDR3 is 15 residues long. Trimming at V came to 10 bases and at J to 4 bases, leaving 14 bases not matched to a gene. Germline CDR1 reads MDHEN; CDR2 reads SYDVKM. The CDR3 loop is CATTTGLGGSETQYF. DNA for the CDR3: TGTGCCACCACCACGGGACTAGGGGGGTCAGAGACCCAGTACTTC.

V is TRBV7-9 and J is TRBJ2-3, with D tentatively TRBD1 (5 bases). Between the trimmed V and J ends, which lost 5 bases and 0 bases, there was a span of 9 bases. Looked up from germline, CDR1 is SEHNR and CDR2 is FQNEAQ (reference sequence). The CDR3 spans 14 residues. The CDR3 spells CASSKQDSTDTQYF. DNA of the CDR3: TGTGCCAGCAGCAAACAGGACAGCACAGATACGCAGTATTTT.

V gene TRBV7-6 combines with J gene TRBJ2-6, with D perhaps being TRBD1 or TRBD2 (5 bases each). Trimming removed 5 bases from V and 9 bases from J, with 17 bases in between. This CDR3 spans 15 amino acids. Germline loops: CDR1 SGHVS, CDR2 FNYEAQ. The DNA for the CDR3 is TGTGCCAGCAGCCCTTTCTTCGGGACCAACAACGTCCTGACTTTC. This sequence encodes CASSPFFGTNNVLTF.

This clone was found a few times. This rearrangement joins TRBV29-1 to TRBJ1-2; D is possibly TRBD1 (5 bases). The V and J ends lost 0 bases and 3 bases respectively, with 8 bases between them. CDR1 and CDR2 (germline): SQVTM, ANQGSEA. The CDR3 has 13 amino acids. CDR3 loop: CSVEDLRDYGYTF. CDR3 coding DNA: TGCAGCGTTGAAGATCTCAGGGACTATGGCTACACCTTC. The full variable domain, in which reference TRBV29-1 and TRBJ1-2 provide the parts outside the CDR3, is SAVISQKPSRDICQRGTSLTIQCQVDSQVTMMFWYRQQPGQSLTLIATANQGSEATYESGFVIDKFPISRPNLTFSTLTVSNMSPEDSSIYLCSVEDLRDYGYTFGSGTRLTVV.